These 21 T cell receptor beta chains share one sample of origin, sequenced in a study of cytomegalovirus exposure and HLA in healthy donors. The PCR contained 60 Vbeta and 13 Jbeta primers. TCRdb's table, derived via immunoSEQ multiplex PCR, lists solely in-frame clones and lacks some. The sample carries approximately 200,000 clones, around 80% recorded once. The specimen sequenced was PBMCs. These receptors came from a man aged 25-45 years in good health and CMV-seronegative.

In its sample, this clone was seen a few times. The genes are TRBV5-4 and TRBJ2-7, with TRBD2 matching 10 bases. V shed 0 bases and J 2 bases; nucleotides not matched to a gene: 2. Germline-derived CDR1 and CDR2 are SGHNT and YYREEE (reference sequence). This CDR3 has 15 residues. The CDR3 loop is CASSLVGTSAYEQYF. The DNA of the CDR3 is TGTGCCAGCAGCTTGGTGGGGACTAGCGCCTACGAGCAGTACTTC.

The chain combines TRBV19 with TRBJ2-7; 11 nucleotides agree with TRBD2. The CDR3 sequence is 14 residues long. Germline values: CDR1 LNHDA, CDR2 SQIVND (reference sequence). Trimming at V came to 6 bases and at J to 6 bases, leaving 7 bases not matched to a gene. CDR3 amino acids: CASSVTLAGGEQYF. The CDR3 DNA reads as TGTGCCAGTAGCGTCACGCTAGCGGGAGGCGAGCAGTACTTC.

The chain employs TRBV5-6 and TRBJ2-5; 10 bases agree with TRBD1. Germline V gene sequence: CDR1 SGHDT, CDR2 YYEEEE. Trimming removed 4 bases from V and 4 bases from J; junction bases left unmatched: 4. The CDR3 loop spans 14 amino acids. The CDR3 DNA is TGTGCCAGCAGCGACAGGGGGCTAGGAGAGACCCAGTACTTC. This sequence encodes CASSDRGLGETQYF. The full variable domain, in which reference TRBV5-6 and TRBJ2-5 provide the parts outside the CDR3, is DAGVTQSPTHLIKTRGQQVTLRCSPKSGHDTVSWYQQALGQGPQFIFQYYEEEERQRGNFPDRFSGHQFPNYSSELNVNALLLGDSALYLCASSDRGLGETQYFGPGTRLLVL.

The chain recombines TRBV25-1 with TRBJ1-1; TRBD1 aligns across 7 bases. V lost 6 bases, J lost 5 bases, and 9 bases stayed unmatched. The CDR3 runs 14 residues. The germline gives CDR1 MGHDK, CDR2 SYGVNS. The CDR3 DNA sequence: TGTGCCAGCAGCCTGACAGGGACGGGGACTGAAGCTTTCTTT. Its translation is CASSLTGTGTEAFF.

This clone was counted only a few times. The J gene is TRBJ1-2, the V gene TRBV15, with TRBD1 matching over 8 bases. This CDR3 spans 15 amino acids. J was trimmed by 2 bases and V by 1 base; bases with no gene match: 3. Germline CDR1 reads LNHNV; CDR2 reads YYDKDF (reference sequence). CDR3 sequence reads: CATSRGGQENYGYTF. The CDR3 DNA sequence: TGTGCCACCAGCAGAGGGGGACAGGAGAACTATGGCTACACCTTC.

The chain uses TRBV5-1 and TRBJ1-1; 10 bases agree with TRBD1. Germline-derived CDR1 and CDR2 are SGHRS and YFSETQ. J lost 5 bases, V lost 4 bases, and 5 bases had no gene match. There are 14 residues in the CDR3. The CDR3 sequence is CASSRDRGGTEAFF. CDR3 sequence (DNA): TGCGCCAGCAGCCGGGACAGGGGCGGTACTGAAGCTTTCTTT.

V and J are TRBV19 and TRBJ2-1, with TRBD1 identical over 7 bases. Trimming took 5 bases from V and 2 from J; bases not matched to a gene: 6. This CDR3 comprises 15 residues. Per germline, CDR1 LNHDA and CDR2 SQIVND (reference sequence). CDR3 DNA: TGTGCCAGTAGTGCTACGACAGGGCCCTACAATGAGCAGTTCTTC. Protein sequence: CASSATTGPYNEQFF.

This clone occurred a few times. The gene calls are TRBV27 and TRBJ2-2; unclear D gene. CDR3 length: 12 residues. In germline, CDR1 is MNHEY, CDR2 SMNVEV (reference sequence). The ends were cut back, 6 bases at V and 8 bases at J, with 10 bases in the middle. The CDR3 DNA is TGTGCCAGCAGACCCTATTCGGGGGAGCTGTTTTTT. It encodes CASRPYSGELFF.

This sequence joins TRBV10-3 and TRBJ2-7, with D possibly TRBD2 on 5 matching bases. CDR3 length: 17 residues. Trimming stripped 3 bases from V and 2 bases from J, with 20 bases between. Germline V gives CDR1 ENHRY, CDR2 SYGVKD. The CDR3 here is CAISDLSGNPTPYEQYF. The CDR3 DNA follows: TGTGCCATCAGTGATCTCAGCGGTAACCCCACTCCCTACGAGCAGTACTTC.

This chain links TRBV7-9 with TRBJ2-7; a possible D gene is TRBD1 (6 bases). The V and J ends lost 5 bases and 2 bases respectively, with 16 bases between them. The CDR3 length is 15 residues. Germline assignment: CDR1 SEHNR and CDR2 FQNEAQ (reference sequence). CDR3 DNA: TGTGCCAGCAGCCCAACAGGGATCGGGGCCTACGAGCAGTACTTC. Translating it yields CASSPTGIGAYEQYF. The full variable domain, in which reference TRBV7-9 and TRBJ2-7 provide the parts outside the CDR3, is DTGVSQNPRHKITKRGQNVTFRCDPISEHNRLYWYRQTLGQGPEFLTYFQNEAQLEKSRLLSDRFSAERPKGSFSTLEIQRTEQGDSAMYLCASSPTGIGAYEQYFGPGTRLTVT.

The CDR3 coding sequence is TGTGCCAGCAGCACCGGGACAGGGGGCTCGGAGACCCAGTACTTC. This encodes CASSTGTGGSETQYF. V is TRBV27 and J is TRBJ2-5; 12 nucleotides match TRBD1. This CDR3 comprises 15 residues. The trim removed 6 bases at V and 5 bases at J, leaving 7 bases unmatched. Germline V CDR1 and CDR2: MNHEY, SMNVEV (reference sequence).

This sequence joins TRBV2 and TRBJ2-4; the match to TRBD1 covers 9 bases. This CDR3 region has 15 residues. J gave up 0 bases and V 4 bases, and 1 base lay outside the gene matches. Germline values: CDR1 SNHLY, CDR2 FYNNEI. CDR3 sequence reads: CASSGGQGAKNIQYF. CDR3 nucleotide sequence: TGTGCCAGCAGTGGGGGACAGGGAGCCAAAAACATTCAGTACTTC.

This chain connects TRBV10-3 to TRBJ1-1; TRBD1 matches at 9 bases. The CDR3 has 14 residues. The germline gives CDR1 ENHRY, CDR2 SYGVKD. The trim removed 8 bases at V and 4 bases at J, leaving 8 bases unmatched. The CDR3 is CAIGGQGVATEAFF. The CDR3 DNA reads as TGTGCCATCGGGGGACAGGGAGTGGCCACTGAAGCTTTCTTT.

The rearrangement links TRBV6-5 to TRBJ2-3; D gene unclear. V lost 3 bases, J lost 4 bases, and 11 bases lay in between. The V gene's germline CDR1 is MNHEY and CDR2 SVGAGI. This CDR3 is 14 amino acids long. The CDR3 coding sequence is TGTGCCAGCAGTTATCGAGGTTCTCCAGATACGCAGTATTTT. It translates to CASSYRGSPDTQYF.

The chain employs TRBV10-1 and TRBJ2-5, with a weak D call TRBD2 (6 bases). Trimming took off 5 bases at V and 4 bases at J, with 11 bases between the two ends. The CDR3 is 13 residues long. Germline V gene data show CDR1 as WNHNN and CDR2 as SYGVQD (reference sequence). CDR3 bases: TGCGCCAGCAGTCAGCAGGGAGGAGAGACCCAGTACTTC. Translating it yields CASSQQGGETQYF.

This clone was picked up a small number of times. This sequence joins TRBV14 and TRBJ2-7; 7 bases are a match to TRBD2. The germline V gene encodes CDR1 SGHDN and CDR2 FVKESK. The CDR3 covers 16 residues. Losses at the gene ends were 4 bases for V and 3 bases for J; bases not matched to a gene: 12. The CDR3 nucleotides read TGTGCCAGCAGCCCACTTGCTGGACTAGGAGTCTACGAGCAGTACTTC. Translated: CASSPLAGLGVYEQYF. Full variable domain (missing parts from reference TRBV14 and TRBJ2-7): EAGVTQFPSHSVIEKGQTVTLRCDPISGHDNLYWYRRVMGKEIKFLLHFVKESKQDESGMPNNRFLAERTGGTYSTLKVQPAELEDSGVYFCASSPLAGLGVYEQYFGPGTRLTVT.

Notes on this clone: One end of the junction fails to match germline, which may point to a read error. The V call is TRBV5-1, the J call TRBJ2-1, with D unresolved. Germline V gene lookup returns CDR1 SGHRS and CDR2 YFSETQ. The CDR3 has 15 amino acids. For the CDR3, the DNA is TGCGCCAGCAGCTTGGACACCTTCTCCGACAATGAGCAGTTCTTC. This encodes CASSLDTFSDNEQFF. Together with reference TRBV5-1 and TRBJ2-1, the CDR3 gives the full variable domain: KAGVTQTPRYLIKTRGQQVTLSCSPISGHRSVSWYQQTPGQGLQFLFEYFSETQRNKGNFPGRFSGRQFSNSRSEMNVSTLELGDSALYLCASSLDTFSDNEQFFGPGTRLTVL.

The sample holds a few counts of this clone. This chain uses TRBV7-6 with TRBJ2-3; 13 nucleotides match TRBD2. The V gene's germline CDR1 is SGHVS and CDR2 FNYEAQ. This CDR3 is built from 17 residues. The junction had 6 bases not matched to a gene; V was cut back by 1 base and J by 5 bases. CDR3 coding DNA: TGTGCCAGCAGCTTAGTCGGGACTAGCGGGAAGGTAGATACGCAGTATTTT. As protein: CASSLVGTSGKVDTQYF. Complete variable domain (other parts from reference TRBV7-6 and TRBJ2-3): GAGVSQSPRYKVTKRGQDVALRCDPISGHVSLYWYRQALGQGPEFLTYFNYEAQQDKSGLPNDRFSAERPEGSISTLTIQRTEQRDSAMYRCASSLVGTSGKVDTQYFGPGTRLTVL.

The chain uses TRBV6-5 and TRBJ1-5; D is possibly TRBD1 (5 bases). V was shortened by 1 base and J by 7 bases, with 11 bases between the two germline ends. There are 14 residues in the CDR3. Germline V gene data show CDR1 as MNHEY and CDR2 as SVGAGI. CDR3 sequence: CASSYYGRGQPQHF. For the CDR3, the DNA is TGTGCCAGCAGTTACTACGGGCGGGGGCAGCCCCAGCATTTT.

The chain links TRBV9 to TRBJ2-7; D is unresolved. Germline CDR1 and CDR2: SGDLS and YYNGEE. This CDR3 contains 14 residues. Trimming took off 2 bases at V and 5 bases at J, with 14 bases between the two ends. The CDR3 is CASSVRPMADEQYF. The CDR3 DNA reads as TGTGCCAGCAGCGTCCGACCGATGGCGGACGAGCAGTACTTC.

The V call is TRBV28, the J call TRBJ2-1; D possibly corresponds to TRBD1 (6 bases). Germline V CDR1 and CDR2: MDHEN, SYDVKM. This CDR3 is 16 amino acids long. The ends were cut back, 11 bases at V and 3 bases at J, with 23 bases in the middle. Here the CDR3 reads CASLELGGRSYNEQFF. CDR3 bases: TGTGCCTCGCTCGAGTTAGGGGGAAGGAGCTACAATGAGCAGTTCTTC. Full variable domain (rest looked up from reference TRBV28 and TRBJ2-1): DVKVTQSSRYLVKRTGEKVFLECVQDMDHENMFWYRQDPGLGLRLIYFSYDVKMKEKGDIPEGYSVSREKKERFSLILESASTNQTSMYLCASLELGGRSYNEQFFGPGTRLTVL.